Following are 5 T cell receptor beta chains from one sample sequenced in a study of beta chain features in type 1 diabetes. The whole isolated RNA underwent reverse transcription, so sequencing captured expressed TCRB transcripts. Only in-frame clones appear in the TCRdb table, and some are missing; sequencing was by immunoSEQ multiplex PCR. The sample contains about 220,000 clones, 11% of which appear only once. What was sequenced was central memory CD4+ T cells from blood. These receptors were taken from a man aged 18 to 29 in good health.

This chain joins TRBV28 and TRBJ2-7; 7 bases agree with TRBD2. Germline loops: CDR1 MDHEN, CDR2 SYDVKM. V lost 5 bases to trimming and J lost 0 bases; unmatched junction nucleotides: 13. There are 17 residues in the CDR3. The CDR3 sequence: CASSPGEGRSFSYEQYF. The CDR3 DNA follows: TGTGCCAGCAGTCCCGGGGAGGGAAGGTCCTTCTCCTACGAGCAGTACTTC.

The chain has TRBV15 and TRBJ2-7; D remains unclear. The CDR3 runs to 12 residues. Germline V gives CDR1 LNHNV, CDR2 YYDKDF (reference sequence). The CDR3 sequence is CPRGDRSYEQYF. Written as DNA, the CDR3 is TGTCCCCGAGGAGATAGGTCCTACGAGCAGTACTTC.

In its sample, this clone was seen a few times. Sequence at one end of the junction differs from germline and may be a read error. The chain employs TRBV7-2 and TRBJ2-1, with D unresolved. The CDR3 extends over 13 amino acids. Germline V gives CDR1 SGHTA, CDR2 FQGNSA. The CDR3: CASSLFGYSEQFF. Written as DNA, the CDR3 is TGTGCCAGCAGCTTATTCGGCTACAGTGAGCAGTTCTTC.

The table lists this clone with a few counts. The chain uses TRBV7-2 and TRBJ2-1; the D gene is possibly TRBD2 (6 bases). This CDR3 comprises 12 residues. V was clipped by 5 bases and J by 15 bases, with 17 bases between them. The germline V gene has CDR1 SGHTA and CDR2 FQGNSA. CDR3 coding DNA: TGTGCCAGCAGCAGACGGGACTCAATGAGGTTCTTC. Translation: CASSRRDSMRFF.

The table lists this clone with a few counts. The sample contains more than one DNA sequence encoding this CDR3. This sequence joins TRBV29-1 and TRBJ1-1; no definite D call. There are 12 residues in the CDR3. The germline CDR1 and CDR2 sequences are SQVTM and ANQGSEA. The V and J ends lost 4 bases and 4 bases respectively, with 10 bases between them. CDR3: CSVVEGRTEAFF. CDR3 in DNA: TGCAGCGTTGTGGAGGGCCGCACTGAAGCTTTCTTT.